This T cell receptor (beta chain) was recorded in a study of T-cell memory formation after mild COVID-19. Study as a whole: TCR clusters mostly belonged to single donors. Study-level results: Pre-infection memory carried some responding clones, suggesting that cross-reactive memory joined. Day 15 to 85 contracting clones showed balanced CD4/CD8; day 15 to 37 expanders favored CD4+.

This clonotype was detected only a few times. Antigen unknown. J was trimmed by 10 bases and V by 1 base; bases with no gene match: 16. Germline assignment: CDR1 LGHNA and CDR2 YNFKEQ. The CDR3 spans 17 residues. Using its own MiXCR run on the 5' RACE reads, TCRdb lists one record per CDR3 protein. The sample lists about 250,000 distinct CDR3 sequences; approximately 15% were seen once. V gene TRBV4-2 combines with J gene TRBJ2-1; 7 nucleotides align to TRBD2. The sequencing sample was made of PBMCs or a T cell subset sorted from them (not recorded which). The receptor comes from an adult woman who had mild COVID-19 (a few samples of this study predate the infection). Cell type and time point are not known. The CDR3 DNA is TGTGCCAGCAGCCAAGGGGGAGGGGCTAGCCGAACCGCGGAGCAGTTCTTC. Amino acid sequence: CASSQGGGASRTAEQFF.